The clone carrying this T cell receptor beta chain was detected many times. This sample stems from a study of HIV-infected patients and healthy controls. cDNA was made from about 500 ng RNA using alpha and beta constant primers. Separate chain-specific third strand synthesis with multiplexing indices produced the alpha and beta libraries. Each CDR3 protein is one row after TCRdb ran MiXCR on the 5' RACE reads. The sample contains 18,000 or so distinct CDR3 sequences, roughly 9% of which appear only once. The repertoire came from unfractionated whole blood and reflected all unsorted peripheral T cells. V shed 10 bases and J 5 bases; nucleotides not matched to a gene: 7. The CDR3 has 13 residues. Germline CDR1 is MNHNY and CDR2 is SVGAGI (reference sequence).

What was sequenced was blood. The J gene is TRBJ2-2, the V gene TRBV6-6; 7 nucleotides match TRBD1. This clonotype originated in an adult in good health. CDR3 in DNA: TGTGCCACCCCACAGGGGAAAACCGGGGAGCTGTTTTTT. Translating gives CATPQGKTGELFF.